These 13 T cell receptor beta chains were all obtained from the same sample, sequenced in a study of human T cells and chemical hapten exposure. TCRdb independently ran MiXCR on the RACE reads; one entry per CDR3 protein. The sample consists of 300,000 to 450,000 distinct CDR3 sequences, around 5.5% of them appearing once. As for time point: pre-sensitization, week 0. The treatment: therapeutic diphenylcyclopropenone sensitization with weekly scalp DPC. The source was whole blood, collected in connection with sensitization to the hapten diphenylcyclopropenone (DPC). Receptors originate from a woman between 18 and 29 years old with alopecia areata. Some clones in this sample may be carry-over from other donors' samples.

This clonotype showed up many times. The CDR3 region has the DNA TGTGCCAGCAGTTTAGGGACCTTGGAGCCCCAGCATTTT. It is translated as CASSLGTLEPQHF. The chain is built from TRBV6-5 and TRBJ1-5, with D possibly TRBD1 on 5 matching bases. The V gene's germline CDR1 is MNHEY and CDR2 SVGAGI. V lost 4 bases and J lost 8, with 12 bases in between. The CDR3 is made up of 13 amino acids.

V usage is TRBV7-2 and J usage is TRBJ2-1; 7 bases align to TRBD2. CDR3 length: 12 residues. V lost 3 bases and J lost 12; bases outside the gene matches: 5. Germline V lookup: CDR1 SGHTA, CDR2 FQGNSA. CDR3 loop: CASSLTSRMQFF. The CDR3 DNA reads as TGTGCCAGCAGCTTGACTAGCCGTATGCAGTTCTTC.

The chain uses TRBV10-2 and TRBJ2-7, with D unresolved. The CDR3 is 11 residues long. Trimming left V 3 bases short and J 4 bases short, with 4 bases between. CDR1 and CDR2 (germline): WSHSY, SAAADI. CDR3 DNA sequence: TGCGCCAGCAGTGAATTGTACGAGCAGTACTTC. This gives the protein CASSELYEQYF.

This clonotype came up a few times. The chain combines TRBV14 with TRBJ1-4, with D uncertain. CDR1 SGHDN and CDR2 FVKESK come from the germline V gene. The CDR3 runs to 15 residues. V lost 0 bases and J 7 bases, leaving 12 bases between the germline ends. The CDR3 DNA reads TGTGCCAGCAGCCAAGATACCGCCCTGATTGAAAAACTGTTTTTT. It codes for CASSQDTALIEKLFF.

This clonotype was found many times. The chain employs TRBV7-2 and TRBJ2-3; D is unresolved. The CDR3 has 15 residues. Trimming removed 5 bases at V and 2 bases at J, with 14 bases between. Germline CDR1 and CDR2: SGHTA and FQGNSA. CDR3 in amino acids: CASSNYGRFTDTQYF. In DNA form, the CDR3 reads TGTGCCAGCAGCAACTATGGACGCTTCACAGATACGCAGTATTTT. The complete variable domain, with remaining parts taken from reference TRBV7-2 and TRBJ2-3, reads GAGVSQSPSNKVTEKGKDVELRCDPISGHTALYWYRQSLGQGLEFLIYFQGNSAPDKSGLPSDRFSAERTGGSVSTLTIQRTQQEDSAVYLCASSNYGRFTDTQYFGPGTRLTVL.

This clonotype was seen ten or more times. CDR3: CASSGQGHQPQHF. The CDR3 DNA follows: TGTGCCAGCAGTGGACAGGGTCATCAGCCCCAGCATTTT. The chain couples TRBV6-2 or TRBV6-3 to TRBJ1-5; TRBD1 aligns across 8 bases. The CDR3 totals 13 residues. In germline, CDR1 is MNHEY, CDR2 SVGEGT. The V segment lost 5 bases and the J segment 5 bases; nucleotides outside the gene matches: 2.

This clonotype was detected ten times or more. The chain combines TRBV4-3 with TRBJ2-3; D might be TRBD2 (6 bases). Trimming shortened V by 0 bases and J by 6 bases, and 16 bases separated the two germline ends. The CDR3 contains 16 residues. Germline-derived CDR1 and CDR2 are LGHNA and YSLEER. The CDR3 reads CASSQEDLGGRDTQYF. The CDR3 DNA is TGCGCCAGCAGCCAAGAGGACCTCGGGGGTCGGGATACGCAGTATTTT.

This CDR3 is CSAPTAPRGGNEQFF. The DNA for the CDR3 is TGCAGTGCTCCTACGGCCCCCCGGGGAGGCAATGAGCAGTTCTTC. The chain uses TRBV20-1 and TRBJ2-1, with D perhaps matching TRBD2 (6 bases). Per the germline V gene, CDR1 is DFQATT and CDR2 is SNEGSKA (reference sequence). The CDR3 extends over 15 amino acids. The germline V and J ends were trimmed by 5 bases and 6 bases, with 20 bases remaining between them.

The V and J genes are TRBV7-3 and TRBJ2-1, with D uncertain. This CDR3 comprises 13 residues. Germline loops: CDR1 SGHTA, CDR2 FQGTGA. The V end lost 5 bases, the J end lost 6 bases, and 11 bases lay between the germline ends. This CDR3 reads CASSMTATNEQFF. Here the CDR3 DNA reads TGTGCCAGCAGCATGACCGCTACCAATGAGCAGTTCTTC.

This clonotype has at least ten counts. The chain links TRBV18 to TRBJ2-5, with 7 positions matching TRBD1. The V and J ends lost 2 bases and 1 base, in that order; junction bases with no gene match: 4. From germline, CDR1 is KGHSH and CDR2 LQKENI. The CDR3 is made up of 15 amino acids. CDR3 nucleotide sequence: TGTGCCAGCTCACCATACGGGGACAGCCAAGAGACCCAGTACTTC. The encoded protein is CASSPYGDSQETQYF.

This clonotype has a count of ten or more. The chain is built from TRBV7-2 and TRBJ1-2; D not certain. This CDR3 spans 12 amino acids. V lost 2 bases, J lost 7 bases, and 8 bases lay in between. Looked up from germline, CDR1 is SGHTA and CDR2 is FQGNSA. The CDR3 coding sequence is TGTGCCAGCAGCTTATGGGTGGCTGGCTACACCTTC. Encoded protein: CASSLWVAGYTF.

This clonotype was seen more than once but under ten times. This rearrangement joins TRBV7-2 to TRBJ1-5, with 7 bases matching TRBD1. CDR1 and CDR2 from the germline V gene are SGHTA and FQGNSA. The CDR3 length is 13 residues. Losses at the gene ends were 9 bases for V and 6 bases for J; bases not matched to a gene: 8. CDR3 residues: CASSDRLGQPQHF. The CDR3 nucleotides read TGTGCCAGTTCGGACAGGTTAGGTCAGCCCCAGCATTTT.

The gene calls are TRBV7-9 and TRBJ1-4; TRBD1 aligns across 9 bases. CDR3 length equals 19 residues. After removal of 5 bases from V and 8 bases from J, the junction contained 21 bases not matched to a gene. Germline V gene data show CDR1 as SEHNR and CDR2 as FQNEAQ (reference sequence). For the CDR3, the DNA is TGTGCCAGCAGCCTCCCAACGGGACAGGGAGGAATGCTTAGGGAAAAACTGTTTTTT. Amino acids: CASSLPTGQGGMLREKLFF.